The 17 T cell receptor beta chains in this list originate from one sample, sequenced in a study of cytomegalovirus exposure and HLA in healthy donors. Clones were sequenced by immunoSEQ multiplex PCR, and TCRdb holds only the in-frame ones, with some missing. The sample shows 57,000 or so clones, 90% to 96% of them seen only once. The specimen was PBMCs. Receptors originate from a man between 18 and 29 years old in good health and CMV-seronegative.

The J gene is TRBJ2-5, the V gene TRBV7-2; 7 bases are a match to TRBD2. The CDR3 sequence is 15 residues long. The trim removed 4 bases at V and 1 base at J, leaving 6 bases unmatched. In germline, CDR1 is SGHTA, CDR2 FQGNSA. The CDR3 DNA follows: TGTGCCAGCAGCTCCGCTAGCGGACCCCAAGAGACCCAGTACTTC. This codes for CASSSASGPQETQYF.

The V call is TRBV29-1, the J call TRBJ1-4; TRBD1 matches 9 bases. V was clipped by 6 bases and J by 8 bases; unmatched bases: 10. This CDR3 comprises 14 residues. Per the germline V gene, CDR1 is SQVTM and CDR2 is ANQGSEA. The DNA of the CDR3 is TGCAGCGTCCTCAGGACAGGGGAGAACGAAAAACTGTTTTTT. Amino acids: CSVLRTGENEKLFF.

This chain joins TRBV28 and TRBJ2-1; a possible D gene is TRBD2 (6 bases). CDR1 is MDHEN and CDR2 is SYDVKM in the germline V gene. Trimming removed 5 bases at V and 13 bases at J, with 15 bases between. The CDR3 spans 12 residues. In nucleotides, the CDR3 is TGTGCCAGCAGTGGGACCAGACTAGACCAGTTCTTC. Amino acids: CASSGTRLDQFF.

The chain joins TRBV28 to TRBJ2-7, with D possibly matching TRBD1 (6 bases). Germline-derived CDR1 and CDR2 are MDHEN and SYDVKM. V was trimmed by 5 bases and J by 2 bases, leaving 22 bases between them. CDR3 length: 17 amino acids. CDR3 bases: TGTGCCAGCAGTCCCCGATTTGTCGAGACAGGACCCTACGAGCAGTACTTC. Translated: CASSPRFVETGPYEQYF. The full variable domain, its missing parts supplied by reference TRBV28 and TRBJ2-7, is DVKVTQSSRYLVKRTGEKVFLECVQDMDHENMFWYRQDPGLGLRLIYFSYDVKMKEKGDIPEGYSVSREKKERFSLILESASTNQTSMYLCASSPRFVETGPYEQYFGPGTRLTVT.

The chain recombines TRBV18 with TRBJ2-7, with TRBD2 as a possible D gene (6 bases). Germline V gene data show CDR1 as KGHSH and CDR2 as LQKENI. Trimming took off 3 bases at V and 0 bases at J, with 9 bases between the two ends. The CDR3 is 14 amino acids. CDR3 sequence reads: CASSPGGVSYEQYF. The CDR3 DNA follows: TGTGCCAGCTCACCGGGGGGAGTCTCCTACGAGCAGTACTTC. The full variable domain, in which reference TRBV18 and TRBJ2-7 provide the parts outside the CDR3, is NAGVMQNPRHLVRRRGQEARLRCSPMKGHSHVYWYRQLPEEGLKFMVYLQKENIIDESGMPKERFSAEFPKEGPSILRIQQVVRGDSAAYFCASSPGGVSYEQYFGPGTRLTVT.

The CDR3 sequence is CATRLAGGDEQFF. The CDR3 DNA reads TGTGCCACTAGACTAGCGGGAGGCGATGAGCAGTTCTTC. The chain recombines TRBV28 with TRBJ2-1; 13 nucleotides agree with TRBD2. This CDR3 has 13 amino acids. With V trimmed by 10 bases and J by 8 bases, 5 bases remained unmatched. Germline CDR1 and CDR2: MDHEN and SYDVKM.

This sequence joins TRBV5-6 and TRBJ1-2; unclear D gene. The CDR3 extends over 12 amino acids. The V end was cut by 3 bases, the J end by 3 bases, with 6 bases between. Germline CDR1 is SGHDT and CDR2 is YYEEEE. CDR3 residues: CASSSEYYGYTF. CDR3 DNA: TGTGCCAGCAGCTCGGAGTACTATGGCTACACCTTC. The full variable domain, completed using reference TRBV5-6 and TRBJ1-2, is DAGVTQSPTHLIKTRGQQVTLRCSPKSGHDTVSWYQQALGQGPQFIFQYYEEEERQRGNFPDRFSGHQFPNYSSELNVNALLLGDSALYLCASSSEYYGYTFGSGTRLTVV.

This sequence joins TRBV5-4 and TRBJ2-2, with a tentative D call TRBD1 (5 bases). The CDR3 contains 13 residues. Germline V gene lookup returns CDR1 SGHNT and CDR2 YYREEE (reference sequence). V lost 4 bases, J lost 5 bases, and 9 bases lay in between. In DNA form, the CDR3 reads TGTGCCAGCAGCGATGGACAAACCGGGGAGCTGTTTTTT. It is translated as CASSDGQTGELFF.

The CDR3 here is CASSLVWSLAGGNEQFF. The CDR3 DNA reads as TGTGCCAGCAGCTTAGTTTGGAGCCTAGCGGGGGGGAATGAGCAGTTCTTC. The chain joins TRBV7-9 to TRBJ2-1, with 12 bases matching TRBD2. Germline loops: CDR1 SEHNR, CDR2 FQNEAQ (reference sequence). This CDR3 is 17 amino acids long. The junction had 8 bases not matched to a gene; V was cut back by 1 base and J by 7 bases.

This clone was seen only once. In DNA form, the CDR3 reads TGCAGCGTTGAGGGACTAGCGGATTACAATGAGCAGTTCTTC. It translates to CSVEGLADYNEQFF. The chain has TRBV29-1 and TRBJ2-1; TRBD2 matches at 11 bases. V shed 3 bases, J shed 4 bases, and the junction held 2 bases outside the gene matches. The CDR3 contains 14 residues. Germline V gives CDR1 SQVTM, CDR2 ANQGSEA.

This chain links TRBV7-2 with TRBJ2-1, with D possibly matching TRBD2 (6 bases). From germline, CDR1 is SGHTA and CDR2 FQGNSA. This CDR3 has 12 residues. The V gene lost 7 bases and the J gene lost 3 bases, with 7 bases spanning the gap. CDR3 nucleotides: TGTGCCAGCACGGAGGGCTACAATGAGCAGTTCTTC. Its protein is CASTEGYNEQFF. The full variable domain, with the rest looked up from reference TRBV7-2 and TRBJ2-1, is GAGVSQSPSNKVTEKGKDVELRCDPISGHTALYWYRQSLGQGLEFLIYFQGNSAPDKSGLPSDRFSAERTGGSVSTLTIQRTQQEDSAVYLCASTEGYNEQFFGPGTRLTVL.

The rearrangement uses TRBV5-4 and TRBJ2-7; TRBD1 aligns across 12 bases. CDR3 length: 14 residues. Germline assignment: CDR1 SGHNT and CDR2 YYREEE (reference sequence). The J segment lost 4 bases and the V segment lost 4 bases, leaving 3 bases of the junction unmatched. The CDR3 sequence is CASSLGQGAYEQYF. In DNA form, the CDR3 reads TGTGCCAGCAGCCTGGGACAGGGGGCTTACGAGCAGTACTTC.

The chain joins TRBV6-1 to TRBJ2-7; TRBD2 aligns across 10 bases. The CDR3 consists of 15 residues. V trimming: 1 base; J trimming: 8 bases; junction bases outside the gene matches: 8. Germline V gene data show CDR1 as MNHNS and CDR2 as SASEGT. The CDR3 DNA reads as TGTGCCAGCAGTGAAGGGTCCCTAGCGGGAGTAAAGCAGTACTTC. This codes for CASSEGSLAGVKQYF.

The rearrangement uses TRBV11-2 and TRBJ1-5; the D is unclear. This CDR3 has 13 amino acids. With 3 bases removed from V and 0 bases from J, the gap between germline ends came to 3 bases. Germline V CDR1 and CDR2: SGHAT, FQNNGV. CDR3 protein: CASSLYSNQPQHF. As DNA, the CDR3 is TGTGCCAGCAGCTTGTATAGCAATCAGCCCCAGCATTTT.

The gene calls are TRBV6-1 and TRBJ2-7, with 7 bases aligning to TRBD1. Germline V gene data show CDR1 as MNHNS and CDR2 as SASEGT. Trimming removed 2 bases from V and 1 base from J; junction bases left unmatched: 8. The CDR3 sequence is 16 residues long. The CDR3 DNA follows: TGTGCCAGCAGTGAACCAGAGGGACAGATATCCTACGAGCAGTACTTC. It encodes CASSEPEGQISYEQYF.

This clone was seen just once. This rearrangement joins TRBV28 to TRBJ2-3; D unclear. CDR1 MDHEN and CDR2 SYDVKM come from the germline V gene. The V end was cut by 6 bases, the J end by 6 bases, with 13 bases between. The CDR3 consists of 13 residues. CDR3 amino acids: CASRVQSFDTQYF. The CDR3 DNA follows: TGTGCCAGCAGGGTACAGTCCTTCGATACGCAGTATTTT.

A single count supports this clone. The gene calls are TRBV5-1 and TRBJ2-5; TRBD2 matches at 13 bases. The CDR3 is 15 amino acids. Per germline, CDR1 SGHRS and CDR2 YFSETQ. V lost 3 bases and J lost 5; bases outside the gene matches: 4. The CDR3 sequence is CASSSGLAGVETQYF. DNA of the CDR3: TGCGCCAGCAGCTCCGGACTAGCGGGAGTTGAGACCCAGTACTTC.